The 17 T cell receptor beta chains listed next were all sequenced from one sample in a study of a mutant IDH1 vaccine in newly diagnosed glioma. Specified time point: week 11, during vaccination. Each dose delivered 300 ug of mutant IDH1 20-mer peptide subcutaneously with imiquimod. The protocol was immunoSEQ multiplex PCR, while the TCRdb copy is restricted to in-frame clones and leaves out a portion. The repertoire holds tens of thousands of clones, just under 90% seen once, with around 5.7% in the top ten. These TCRs' antigens remain unknown. Here the sequenced sample was PBMCs, taken from a glioma patient whose treatment included an IDH1 peptide vaccine. The receptors were gathered from a woman aged 40 to 50 with glioma.

This clone appeared a few times. The chain has TRBV18 and TRBJ1-1; tentative D call: TRBD1 (5 bases). CDR3 length: 13 amino acids. The V gene lost 6 bases and the J gene lost 3 bases, with 11 bases spanning the gap. Germline V gene lookup returns CDR1 KGHSH and CDR2 LQKENI. The DNA of the CDR3 is TGTGCCAGCTCGACAGTAGTGGACACTGAAGCTTTCTTT. Its translation: CASSTVVDTEAFF.

The rearrangement joins TRBV2 to TRBJ2-3; D may be TRBD1 or TRBD2 (6 bases each). This CDR3 spans 16 amino acids. V lost 3 bases and J 5 bases, leaving 18 bases between the germline ends. Per germline, CDR1 SNHLY and CDR2 FYNNEI. The CDR3 nucleotides are TGTGCCAGCAGTGATGGTCGAAGGGGGGCGGGAGATACGCAGTATTTT. It translates to CASSDGRRGAGDTQYF.

Here the CDR3 DNA reads TGCAGCGTTGTCGGAACCTCGGTGCTAGACACTGAAGCTTTCTTT. Amino acids: CSVVGTSVLDTEAFF. The chain joins TRBV29-1 to TRBJ1-1; no definite D call. V was pared by 4 bases and J by 3 bases, with 18 bases between. The germline gives CDR1 SQVTM, CDR2 ANQGSEA. CDR3 length equals 15 residues.

The chain combines TRBV6-5 with TRBJ2-7; 7 bases line up with TRBD1. Trimming removed 0 bases from V and 2 bases from J; junction bases left unmatched: 1. The CDR3 runs to 14 residues. Germline V CDR1 and CDR2: MNHEY, SVGAGI. For the CDR3, the DNA is TGTGCCAGCAGTTACTCGGGACAGACCTACGAGCAGTACTTC. It specifies CASSYSGQTYEQYF.

This chain connects TRBV6-5 to TRBJ1-3; D gene uncertain. Germline lookup yields CDR1 MNHEY and CDR2 SVGAGI. V was trimmed by 6 bases and J by 1 base, leaving 10 bases between them. The CDR3 is 14 amino acids. The CDR3 nucleotides are TGTGCCAGCAGAGGGATGGATTCTGGAAACACCATATATTTT. Its protein is CASRGMDSGNTIYF.

The rearrangement joins TRBV28 to TRBJ2-5; D may match TRBD1 or TRBD2 (5 bases each). The CDR3 totals 14 residues. Trimming stripped 3 bases from V and 8 bases from J, with 16 bases between. CDR1 MDHEN and CDR2 SYDVKM come from the germline V gene. The CDR3 here is CASSFPAGRATQYF. The CDR3 bases are TGTGCCAGCAGTTTCCCGGCAGGGCGGGCTACCCAGTACTTC.

The V gene is TRBV2, the J gene TRBJ1-4; D is unresolved. From germline, CDR1 is SNHLY and CDR2 FYNNEI. This CDR3 spans 13 amino acids. V was shortened by 3 bases and J by 6 bases, with 8 bases between the two germline ends. CDR3 in DNA: TGTGCCAGCAGTGAGCAGATAGATGAAAAACTGTTTTTT. It codes for CASSEQIDEKLFF.

This clone was seen only a few times. The chain has TRBV14 and TRBJ1-1; D call uncertain. CDR1 and CDR2 from the germline V gene are SGHDN and FVKESK. The CDR3 runs 14 residues. Trimming removed 1 base at V and 5 bases at J, with 11 bases between. CDR3 region: CASSQAGVRTEAFF. The CDR3 nucleotides read TGTGCCAGCAGCCAAGCTGGGGTACGAACTGAAGCTTTCTTT.

V gene TRBV18 combines with J gene TRBJ2-5; D is perhaps TRBD2 (6 bases). The V and J ends lost 0 bases and 5 bases respectively, with 16 bases between them. This CDR3 has 16 residues. Germline V CDR1 and CDR2: KGHSH, LQKENI. CDR3 sequence reads: CASSPPRTGVGETQYF. CDR3 coding DNA: TGTGCCAGCTCACCACCGCGGACGGGGGTAGGTGAGACCCAGTACTTC.

The CDR3 nucleotides read TGTGCCAGCATGACAGGGTTAGCCAAAAACATTCAGTACTTC. This gives the protein CASMTGLAKNIQYF. V and J are TRBV6-6 and TRBJ2-4, with 7 bases lining up with TRBD1. CDR3 length equals 14 residues. V lost 7 bases and J lost 0; bases outside the gene matches: 3. Germline V gene data show CDR1 as MNHNY and CDR2 as SVGAGI (reference sequence).

The genes are TRBV2 and TRBJ2-1; TRBD1 aligns across 7 bases. CDR1 is SNHLY, CDR2 FYNNEI, per germline. Trimming took 6 bases from V and 2 from J; bases not matched to a gene: 1. CDR3 length: 13 residues. CDR3 protein: CASRGTAYNEQFF. The CDR3 region has the DNA TGTGCCAGCAGAGGGACAGCCTACAATGAGCAGTTCTTC.

The rearrangement joins TRBV30 to TRBJ1-5; 8 bases agree with TRBD1. Trimming removed 5 bases from V and 1 base from J; junction bases left unmatched: 1. The V gene's germline CDR1 is GTSNPN and CDR2 SVGIG (reference sequence). The length of the CDR3 is 13 residues. The CDR3 is CAWDRGSNQPQHF. CDR3 bases: TGTGCCTGGGACAGGGGAAGCAATCAGCCCCAGCATTTT.

The V and J genes are TRBV29-1 and TRBJ2-1; D gene ambiguous. Between the trimmed V and J ends, which lost 1 base and 0 bases, there was a span of 10 bases. CDR3 size: 15 residues. The germline V gene encodes CDR1 SQVTM and CDR2 ANQGSEA. The DNA for the CDR3 is TGCAGCGTTGAAGGAGCCGCCGGCTCCTACAATGAGCAGTTCTTC. Translating gives CSVEGAAGSYNEQFF.

This clone has a single count. This CDR3 reads CASSDPGGSGNTIYF. The CDR3 coding sequence is TGTGCCAGCAGCGACCCAGGGGGCTCTGGAAACACCATATATTTT. The V gene is TRBV9, the J gene TRBJ1-3, with 7 bases identical to TRBD1. V was clipped by 3 bases and J by 0 bases; unmatched bases: 3. CDR1 is SGDLS, CDR2 YYNGEE, per germline. The CDR3 totals 15 residues. Variable domain in full (rest from reference TRBV9 and TRBJ1-3): DSGVTQTPKHLITATGQRVTLRCSPRSGDLSVYWYQQSLDQGLQFLIQYYNGEERAKGNILERFSAQQFPDLHSELNLSSLELGDSALYFCASSDPGGSGNTIYFGEGSWLTVV.

The chain links TRBV14 to TRBJ2-7; TRBD2 is a possible D gene (5 bases). This CDR3 is 13 amino acids long. V was clipped by 4 bases and J by 7 bases, with 14 bases between them. The germline V gene encodes CDR1 SGHDN and CDR2 FVKESK. CDR3 protein: CASSLALSGEQYF. The CDR3 DNA reads TGTGCCAGCAGCCTAGCTCTCTCGGGGGAGCAGTACTTC. The full variable domain, completed using reference TRBV14 and TRBJ2-7, is EAGVTQFPSHSVIEKGQTVTLRCDPISGHDNLYWYRRVMGKEIKFLLHFVKESKQDESGMPNNRFLAERTGGTYSTLKVQPAELEDSGVYFCASSLALSGEQYFGPGTRLTVT.

The chain recombines TRBV19 with TRBJ1-5; D unclear. In germline, CDR1 is LNHDA, CDR2 SQIVND (reference sequence). This CDR3 is 15 amino acids long. V lost 6 bases and J 0 bases, leaving 12 bases between the germline ends. This CDR3 reads CASSIVWNSNQPQHF. In nucleotides, the CDR3 is TGTGCCAGTAGCATTGTTTGGAATAGCAATCAGCCCCAGCATTTT.

The V gene is TRBV29-1, the J gene TRBJ2-3; D may be TRBD1 (6 bases). The CDR3 is 13 amino acids. The V end was cut by 3 bases, the J end by 5 bases, with 12 bases between. From germline, CDR1 is SQVTM and CDR2 ANQGSEA. The CDR3 loop reads CSVDPTGRDTQYF. The CDR3 coding sequence is TGCAGCGTTGATCCTACAGGGCGAGATACGCAGTATTTT.